A selection of T cell receptor beta chains follows, all from one sample in a study of T cell repertoires in cytomegalovirus infection. TCRdb independently ran MiXCR on the reads; one entry per CDR3 protein. This table has 650,000 to 900,000 distinct CDR3 sequences, 32% appearing once. For these TCRs, the target antigens are not known. Sample: cultured CD8+ T cells from PBMCs, taken from culture after CMV antigen stimulation. The receptors originated from a human donor in good health (CMV status not recorded). Some clones in this sample may be carry-over from other donors' samples. Both conserved end residues are part of each CDR3. The order of the fields is J gene, clone size, D gene, V gene, CDR3 DNA, CDR3 protein. The D gene is left open where the match is weak. Clone size, where shown, is once, few, many, or a class for clones that have expanded.

j_call: TRBJ2-3; clone_size: NA; d_call: NA; v_call: TRBV9; cdr3_nt: TGTGCCAGCAGCGTATACGGGGGGCCTCCGGATACGCAGTATTTT; cdr3_aa: CASSVYGGPPDTQYF
j_call: TRBJ2-3; clone_size: many; d_call: TRBD2; v_call: TRBV7-2; cdr3_nt: TGTGCCAGCAGCCCTGGACTAGCGGGGTTAGATACGCAGTATTTT; cdr3_aa: CASSPGLAGLDTQYF
j_call: TRBJ2-5; clone_size: NA; d_call: NA; v_call: TRBV19; cdr3_nt: TGTGCCAGTAGTAATGGCGTTCGAGGAGAGACCCAGTACTTC; cdr3_aa: CASSNGVRGETQYF
j_call: TRBJ2-1; clone_size: NA; d_call: NA; v_call: TRBV5-1; cdr3_nt: TGCGCCAGCAGCCCCTCGGGACCTGAGCAGTTCTTC; cdr3_aa: CASSPSGPEQFF
j_call: TRBJ2-3; clone_size: NA; d_call: NA; v_call: TRBV27; cdr3_nt: TGTGCCAGCATCCCCTTAGCGGCGAGCACAGATACGCAGTATTTT; cdr3_aa: CASIPLAASTDTQYF
j_call: TRBJ2-2; clone_size: few; d_call: NA; v_call: TRBV4-1; cdr3_nt: TGCGCCAGCAGCCAAGTTGTCGGGGAGCTGTTTTTT; cdr3_aa: CASSQVVGELFF
j_call: TRBJ2-3; clone_size: NA; d_call: NA; v_call: TRBV15; cdr3_nt: TGTGCCACCAGCAGAGATCGGGCCAGGGGCCGTACAGATACGCAGTATTTT; cdr3_aa: CATSRDRARGRTDTQYF
j_call: TRBJ2-1; clone_size: many; d_call: NA; v_call: TRBV7-2; cdr3_nt: TGTGCCAGCAGCTCCCGGGATCTGTCGAGAGCTTACAATGAGCAGTTCTTC; cdr3_aa: CASSSRDLSRAYNEQFF
j_call: TRBJ2-1; clone_size: NA; d_call: TRBD2; v_call: TRBV6-5; cdr3_nt: TGTGCCAGCAGTTGGGGACTAGTCAATGAGCAGTTCTTC; cdr3_aa: CASSWGLVNEQFF
j_call: TRBJ2-1; clone_size: few; d_call: NA; v_call: TRBV6-6; cdr3_nt: TGTGCCATCGGAGACAATGAGCAGTTCTTC; cdr3_aa: CAIGDNEQFF